This T cell receptor (beta chain) derives from a study of T cells in women clearing cervical HPV infection. This table comes from immunoSEQ multiplex PCR, and its TCRdb copy is limited to in-frame clones, with some not included. Its listing shows tens of thousands of clones. Germline-derived CDR1 and CDR2 are LNHDA and SQIVND (reference sequence). Trimming cost V 0 bases and J 5 bases; bases outside gene matches: 5. This CDR3 has 15 residues. Regarding this clone: The missing CDR3 end, 3 residues past where the read stops, is filled in from the germline J gene.

This receptor was identified in a woman between 18 and 70 years old with a cervical HPV16 infection that either progressed to CIN3+ or cleared (not recorded which). The sample comprised blood buffy coat. The chain employs TRBV19 and TRBJ2-7; 9 positions match TRBD1. The CDR3 region is CASSIDRTGEDEQYF. The CDR3 DNA, read in part, is TGTGCCAGTAGTATAGACCGGACAGGGGAGGACGAG.